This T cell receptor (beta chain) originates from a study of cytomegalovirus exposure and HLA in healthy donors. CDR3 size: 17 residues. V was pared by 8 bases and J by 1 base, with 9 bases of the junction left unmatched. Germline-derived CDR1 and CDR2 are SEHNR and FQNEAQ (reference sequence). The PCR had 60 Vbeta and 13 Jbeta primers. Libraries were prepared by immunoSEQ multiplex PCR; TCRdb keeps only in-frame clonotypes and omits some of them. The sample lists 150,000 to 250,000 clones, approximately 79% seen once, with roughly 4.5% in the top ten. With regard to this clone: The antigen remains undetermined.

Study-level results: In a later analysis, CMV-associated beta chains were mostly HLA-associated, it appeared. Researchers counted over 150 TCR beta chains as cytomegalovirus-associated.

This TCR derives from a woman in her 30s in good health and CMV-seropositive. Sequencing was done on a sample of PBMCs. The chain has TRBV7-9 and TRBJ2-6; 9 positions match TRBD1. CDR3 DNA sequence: TGTGCCAGCCGCACGGGACAGGGTACTTCTGGGGCCAACGTCCTGACTTTC. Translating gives CASRTGQGTSGANVLTF.